This T cell receptor (beta chain) was retrieved from a study of patients and donors after allogeneic stem cell transplantation. This clonotype was recorded a few times. Germline CDR1 MNHEY, CDR2 SMNVEV (reference sequence). The CDR3 extends over 17 amino acids. Deletions cut 0 bases from V and 6 bases from J, with 19 bases between. TCRdb re-called the RT-PCR reads with MiXCR, one entry per CDR3 protein. The sample shows about a million distinct CDR3 sequences, 18% of them seen only once. The clonotype was recovered from a human donor who was either an allogeneic HSCT recipient or a stem cell or donor lymphocyte infusion donor (not recorded which). It is not recorded whose cells these are; they may come from a transplant donor. This rearrangement joins TRBV27 to TRBJ2-3; either TRBD1 or TRBD2 may fit D (5 bases each). The sample comprised blood, either unsorted or a sorted T cell fraction (not recorded which). This CDR3 is CASSLSSFTRGHDTQYF. The CDR3 nucleotides are TGTGCCAGCAGTTTATCAAGTTTTACGAGGGGCCATGATACGCAGTATTTT.